Each of the 6 T cell receptor beta chains below was sequenced from the same sample in a study of blood T cell repertoires in COVID-19. Repertoires were generated with immunoSEQ multiplex PCR, while TCRdb's copy carries only in-frame clones and drops some. Among 250,000 or so clones, about 85% were seen once, and the ten largest hold approximately 6.6%. Sequenced sample: PBMCs or T cells enriched from blood (not recorded which). The receptors were gathered from a woman aged 45 to 65 who had been exposed to COVID-19.

The rearrangement joins TRBV5-1 to TRBJ1-2; TRBD1 matches at 7 bases. This CDR3 comprises 14 residues. V trimming: 0 bases; J trimming: 5 bases; junction bases outside the gene matches: 4. Germline V lookup: CDR1 SGHRS, CDR2 YFSETQ. The CDR3 here is CASSLETGDYGYTF. In DNA form, the CDR3 reads TGCGCCAGCAGCTTGGAAACAGGGGATTATGGCTACACCTTC.

The gene calls are TRBV18 and TRBJ2-7, with D maybe TRBD1 (5 bases). The CDR3 has 15 residues. The V and J ends lost 0 bases and 1 base respectively, with 10 bases between them. CDR1 and CDR2 from the germline V gene are KGHSH and LQKENI. CDR3 region: CASSPPGRESYEQYF. The CDR3 nucleotides read TGTGCCAGCTCACCACCGGGCAGGGAATCCTACGAGCAGTACTTC.

The V gene is TRBV7-2, the J gene TRBJ1-6; D is possibly TRBD1 (5 bases). Germline V gene lookup returns CDR1 SGHTA and CDR2 FQGNSA. The V end was cut by 6 bases, the J end by 6 bases, with 12 bases between. This CDR3 comprises 14 residues. The CDR3 nucleotides read TGTGCCAGCAGTCCAAGGACATCTAATTCACCCCTCCACTTT. Its protein product is CASSPRTSNSPLHF.

This chain joins TRBV19 and TRBJ2-7, with 15 nucleotides matching TRBD2. The CDR3 loop spans 15 amino acids. Trimming removed 3 bases from V and 7 bases from J; junction bases left unmatched: 4. Germline lookup yields CDR1 LNHDA and CDR2 SQIVND (reference sequence). CDR3 DNA sequence: TGTGCCAGTAGTATGGGGACTAGCGGGGGGCGTGAGCAGTACTTC. Translating it yields CASSMGTSGGREQYF.

The chain joins TRBV20-1 to TRBJ2-7; perhaps TRBD1 as D (6 bases). V lost 5 bases, J lost 7 bases, and 12 bases lay in between. This CDR3 comprises 11 residues. The germline CDR1 and CDR2 sequences are DFQATT and SNEGSKA (reference sequence). In nucleotides, the CDR3 is TGCAGTGCTCTATTACAGGGTGAGCAGTACTTC. This gives the protein CSALLQGEQYF.

The sample holds one count of this clone. The chain is built from TRBV19 and TRBJ2-1; 9 bases line up with TRBD1. Per germline, CDR1 LNHDA and CDR2 SQIVND (reference sequence). V dropped 6 bases and J dropped 11; count of bases not matched to a gene: 20. The CDR3 spans 17 residues. CDR3 region: CASSPKGGTGSSNKQFF. The CDR3 nucleotides are TGTGCCAGTAGCCCAAAGGGGGGGACAGGGTCCAGTAATAAGCAGTTCTTC.